This record concerns one TCR beta chain sequence. The antigen is not known. Germline-derived CDR1 and CDR2 are MNHEY and SMNVEV (reference sequence). The CDR3 totals 15 residues. V lost 3 bases and J lost 0, with 12 bases in between. No patient had received any treatment before thyroid surgery. These data are taken from a study of metastatic and nonmetastatic thyroid tumors. Findings of the study overall: For both blood and tumor, malignant thyroid tumors reportedly showed significantly higher TCR beta diversity than benign nodules did.

Via MiXCR, TCRdb re-called the PCR reads. This table holds some 20,000 clones, 16% found once. This TCR derives from a male donor with papillary thyroid cancer or a benign thyroid nodule (not recorded which). Some clones in this sample may be carry-over from other donors' samples. Sequenced sample: blood. The chain combines TRBV27 with TRBJ2-7, with unresolved D. CDR3 sequence: CASSLTLTFSYEQYF. CDR3 nucleotides: TGTGCCAGCAGTTTGACCCTTACATTCTCCTACGAGCAGTACTTC.